These 5 T cell receptor beta chains came from one sample sequenced in a study of T-cell memory formation after mild COVID-19 (dated by TCRdb to about 2021). The library relied on 5' RACE. Sequencing used an Illumina NovaSeq 6000. TCRdb cleaned the public reads at Q25 with fastp, built clones with MiXCR and kept in-frame beta chains. Each CDR3 protein appears once, grouped with its most common genes and DNA. The sample table contains around 130,000 distinct CDR3 sequences; only one count was recorded for 13% to 15% of them. The top ten clonotypes cover about 26% of the sample. Specimen: PBMCs or a T cell subset sorted from them (not recorded which). These receptor sequences come from an adult woman who had mild COVID-19 (a few samples of this study predate the infection). The sample titles of this study are shuffled in the database, so cell type and time point are left out; the donor was told from shared clones.

This rearrangement joins TRBV24-1 to TRBJ1-2; D is perhaps TRBD1 (5 bases). This CDR3 region has 16 residues. Trimming left V 3 bases short and J 1 base short, with 14 bases between. Germline-derived CDR1 and CDR2 are KGHDR and SFDVKD. The CDR3 DNA sequence: TGTGCCACCAGTGATCGAGACGACAGCGTTAACTATGGCTACACCTTC. It codes for CATSDRDDSVNYGYTF.

Only a few counts were recorded for this clonotype. This chain uses TRBV29-1 with TRBJ2-7; 8 bases line up with TRBD2. Trimming removed 6 bases from V and 3 bases from J; junction bases left unmatched: 7. The length of the CDR3 is 13 residues. Germline CDR1 is SQVTM and CDR2 is ANQGSEA. CDR3 amino acids: CSVMLAGSYEQYF. The CDR3 nucleotides are TGCAGCGTAATGCTAGCGGGTAGCTACGAGCAGTACTTC.

This clonotype was recorded a few times. The J gene is TRBJ2-7, the V gene TRBV4-1, with TRBD1 matching 7 bases. This CDR3 is 14 amino acids long. V was pared by 6 bases and J by 4 bases, with 9 bases of the junction left unmatched. Germline CDR1 and CDR2: MGHRA and YSYEKL. CDR3 sequence: CASSPTGAGYEQYF. CDR3 DNA: TGCGCCAGCAGTCCTACAGGGGCTGGATACGAGCAGTACTTC.

The chain combines TRBV7-9 with TRBJ2-1, with 7 bases identical to TRBD2. The germline CDR1 and CDR2 sequences are SEHNR and FQNEAQ (reference sequence). The trim removed 1 base at V and 5 bases at J, leaving 11 bases unmatched. This CDR3 is 17 amino acids long. Here the CDR3 DNA reads TGTGCCAGCAGCTTAGAGGAGCGGACTAGGAAGGACAATGAGCAGTTCTTC. Protein: CASSLEERTRKDNEQFF. Combining the CDR3 with reference TRBV7-9 and TRBJ2-1 gives the whole variable domain DTGVSQNPRHKITKRGQNVTFRCDPISEHNRLYWYRQTLGQGPEFLTYFQNEAQLEKSRLLSDRFSAERPKGSFSTLEIQRTEQGDSAMYLCASSLEERTRKDNEQFFGPGTRLTVL.

The table lists this clonotype with a few counts. The chain links TRBV4-1 to TRBJ2-7; D is unclear. The CDR3 sequence is 14 residues long. Looked up from germline, CDR1 is MGHRA and CDR2 is YSYEKL. With 0 bases removed from V and 4 bases from J, the gap between germline ends came to 10 bases. DNA of the CDR3: TGCGCCAGCAGCCAAGAGGTTCGCTGGTACGAGCAGTACTTC. Translating it yields CASSQEVRWYEQYF.